This TCR beta chain was retrieved from a study of response to subunit inactivated influenza vaccine. Study-wide results and caveats: There was a suggestion from the authors that each seasonal influenza vaccination recruits few new T cells.

TCRdb reprocessed the RT-PCR reads with MiXCR, giving one entry per CDR3 protein. The sample shows 280,000 or so distinct CDR3 sequences, 21% of them seen only once. This clonotype was found many times. The antigen remains unidentified. The sequence derives from a man between 50 and 75 years old who received an inactivated influenza vaccine. The source was PBMCs from blood, collected about 20 months after vaccination.

In nucleotides, the CDR3 is TGCAGCGTTCGGGGCGATACGCAGTATTTT. Amino acids: CSVRGDTQYF. The J gene is TRBJ2-3, the V gene TRBV29-1; either TRBD1 or TRBD2 may fit D (5 bases each). From germline, CDR1 is SQVTM and CDR2 ANQGSEA. This CDR3 is built from 10 residues. The V end was cut by 5 bases, the J end by 6 bases, with 6 bases between.